A single T cell receptor beta chain is shown here with its context. This record belongs to a study of blood T cell repertoires in COVID-19. Overall study: The United States, Italy and Spain were the sources of the acute and convalescent COVID-19 samples. PBMCs, B-cell-depleted T cells, or T cells were the source of the cDNA or gDNA that made up the material.

Germline V gene data show CDR1 as SGDLS and CDR2 as YYNGEE. V shed 4 bases and J 3 bases; nucleotides not matched to a gene: 5. This CDR3 has 14 amino acids. Authors' data handling: Nucleated cell counts were estimated from reference gene primer amplification. The repertoire was sequenced with immunoSEQ multiplex PCR; TCRdb's copy has only in-frame clones and lacks some. The V and J calls and clone size were taken over from that table, and D and trimming were inferred from the DNA. Of over 120,000 clones listed, 88% were seen once; the top ten hold 1.5% to 2%. The receptor's source is a woman between 45 and 65 years old with acute or convalescent COVID-19. The rearrangement links TRBV9 to TRBJ2-3, with 7 bases that match TRBD1. Sequencing was performed on peripheral blood. CDR3 sequence reads: CASSFGTATDTQYF. The CDR3 nucleotides are TGTGCCAGCAGCTTCGGGACAGCTACAGATACGCAGTATTTT.